This is a list of T cell receptor beta chains from one sample in a study of blood T cell repertoires in COVID-19. Assay: immunoSEQ multiplex PCR; the TCRdb copy retains only in-frame clones and omits some. The table includes about 140,000 clones, roughly 84% detected once. The material sequenced was peripheral blood. Every receptor here comes from a human donor with acute or convalescent COVID-19. The donor label of this sample is uncertain. The CDR3 runs from the conserved cysteine through the conserved F or W. Each record gives: CDR3 length, clone size, D gene, J gene, V gene, CDR3 protein. A D gene is named only where the DNA matches it firmly. For some rows the clone size is stated as once, few or many, or as a class when expanded; others skip it.

cdr3_length: 11; clone_size: .; d_call: .; j_call: TRBJ2-1; v_call: TRBV29-1; cdr3_aa: CSVDRDFGQFF
cdr3_length: 12; clone_size: .; d_call: .; j_call: TRBJ1-5; v_call: TRBV10-3; cdr3_aa: CAIKTEGQPQHF
cdr3_length: 15; clone_size: .; d_call: .; j_call: TRBJ2-5; v_call: TRBV19; cdr3_aa: CASSIGGGMQETQYF
cdr3_length: 15; clone_size: .; d_call: .; j_call: TRBJ2-1; v_call: TRBV11-2; cdr3_aa: CASSSDGTTYNEQFF
cdr3_length: 16; clone_size: .; d_call: TRBD1; j_call: TRBJ1-2; v_call: TRBV3-1/TRBV3-2; cdr3_aa: CASSQDLTGGAKGYTF
cdr3_length: 13; clone_size: few; d_call: TRBD1; j_call: TRBJ1-5; v_call: TRBV5-1; cdr3_aa: CASSIDRDQPQHF
cdr3_length: 15; clone_size: .; d_call: .; j_call: TRBJ1-3; v_call: TRBV7-2; cdr3_aa: CASSLRVSTGNTIYF
cdr3_length: 14; clone_size: few; d_call: .; j_call: TRBJ1-3; v_call: TRBV19; cdr3_aa: CASSIDHGGNTIYF
cdr3_length: 13; clone_size: .; d_call: .; j_call: TRBJ1-6; v_call: TRBV29-1; cdr3_aa: CSVKSSYNSPLHF
cdr3_length: 14; clone_size: .; d_call: .; j_call: TRBJ2-6; v_call: TRBV6-2/TRBV6-3; cdr3_aa: CASSSLSGWNVLTF
cdr3_length: 13; clone_size: few; d_call: .; j_call: TRBJ1-5; v_call: TRBV6-2/TRBV6-3; cdr3_aa: CASSYGGIQPQHF
cdr3_length: 15; clone_size: .; d_call: TRBD1; j_call: TRBJ2-1; v_call: TRBV19; cdr3_aa: CASSLRTGIYNEQFF
cdr3_length: 14; clone_size: .; d_call: .; j_call: TRBJ1-2; v_call: TRBV19; cdr3_aa: CASSISREGFGYTF
cdr3_length: 15; clone_size: .; d_call: TRBD1; j_call: TRBJ1-4; v_call: TRBV9; cdr3_aa: CASSGEQGRFEKLFF
cdr3_length: 15; clone_size: few; d_call: .; j_call: TRBJ1-3; v_call: TRBV5-1; cdr3_aa: CASSLARSSGNTIYF
cdr3_length: 19; clone_size: .; d_call: TRBD2; j_call: TRBJ2-1; v_call: TRBV15; cdr3_aa: CATSRGGTSGSSSYNEQFF
cdr3_length: 11; clone_size: once; d_call: .; j_call: TRBJ1-1; v_call: TRBV28; cdr3_aa: CASSFQTEAFF
cdr3_length: 16; clone_size: .; d_call: .; j_call: TRBJ2-1; v_call: TRBV13; cdr3_aa: CASSPAGRLTYNEQFF
cdr3_length: 14; clone_size: .; d_call: .; j_call: TRBJ1-1; v_call: TRBV6-5; cdr3_aa: CASSYGIGHLEAFF
cdr3_length: 15; clone_size: once; d_call: TRBD2; j_call: TRBJ2-1; v_call: TRBV7-2; cdr3_aa: CASSFLAGGSLEQFF
cdr3_length: 14; clone_size: few; d_call: TRBD2; j_call: TRBJ2-3; v_call: TRBV10-3; cdr3_aa: CAIREAGGTDTQYF
cdr3_length: 11; clone_size: few; d_call: .; j_call: TRBJ1-1; v_call: TRBV19; cdr3_aa: CASRQRTEAFF
cdr3_length: 16; clone_size: .; d_call: TRBD1; j_call: TRBJ1-2; v_call: TRBV18; cdr3_aa: CASSPGVRGTGEGYTF
cdr3_length: 14; clone_size: .; d_call: .; j_call: TRBJ1-3; v_call: TRBV19; cdr3_aa: CASIDSKAGNTIYF
cdr3_length: 15; clone_size: .; d_call: .; j_call: TRBJ2-1; v_call: TRBV7-2; cdr3_aa: CASSSPGATYNEQFF
cdr3_length: 15; clone_size: .; d_call: .; j_call: TRBJ1-1; v_call: TRBV9; cdr3_aa: CASSPQVGRNTEAFF
cdr3_length: 15; clone_size: .; d_call: .; j_call: TRBJ1-1; v_call: TRBV5-4; cdr3_aa: CASLTTPTGNTEAFF
cdr3_length: 13; clone_size: .; d_call: TRBD2; j_call: TRBJ2-3; v_call: TRBV7-9; cdr3_aa: CASTLAGTDTQYF
cdr3_length: 15; clone_size: .; d_call: .; j_call: TRBJ2-2; v_call: TRBV2; cdr3_aa: CASSDITRRTGELFF
cdr3_length: 16; clone_size: .; d_call: TRBD1; j_call: TRBJ2-6; v_call: TRBV3-1/TRBV3-2; cdr3_aa: CASSRRTGLGANVLTF
cdr3_length: 15; clone_size: once; d_call: .; j_call: TRBJ1-3; v_call: TRBV15; cdr3_aa: CATSSKQGVRNTIYF
cdr3_length: 15; clone_size: .; d_call: TRBD1; j_call: TRBJ1-1; v_call: TRBV19; cdr3_aa: CASSTPGTGGTEAFF
cdr3_length: 14; clone_size: .; d_call: .; j_call: TRBJ2-2; v_call: TRBV4-1; cdr3_aa: CASSQDRVSGELFF
cdr3_length: 13; clone_size: .; d_call: .; j_call: TRBJ2-1; v_call: TRBV12-3/TRBV12-4; cdr3_aa: CASSGLDATGQFF
cdr3_length: 13; clone_size: .; d_call: .; j_call: TRBJ1-2; v_call: TRBV18; cdr3_aa: CASSPPGGGGYTF
cdr3_length: 15; clone_size: .; d_call: TRBD1; j_call: TRBJ2-7; v_call: TRBV11-2; cdr3_aa: CASSFDRQGANEQYF
cdr3_length: 18; clone_size: .; d_call: .; j_call: TRBJ2-2; v_call: TRBV3-1/TRBV3-2; cdr3_aa: CASSQDSSRGWDTGELFF
cdr3_length: 14; clone_size: .; d_call: TRBD1; j_call: TRBJ2-5; v_call: TRBV7-8; cdr3_aa: CATFSRDRDETQYF
cdr3_length: 13; clone_size: .; d_call: .; j_call: TRBJ2-7; v_call: TRBV11-1; cdr3_aa: CASSLTGVHEQYF
cdr3_length: 12; clone_size: .; d_call: TRBD2; j_call: TRBJ2-1; v_call: TRBV11-2; cdr3_aa: CASSPGGNEQFF
cdr3_length: 13; clone_size: .; d_call: .; j_call: TRBJ1-1; v_call: TRBV19; cdr3_aa: CASSMDIWAEAFF
cdr3_length: 15; clone_size: .; d_call: TRBD2; j_call: TRBJ2-1; v_call: TRBV2; cdr3_aa: CASRGTSGIHNEQFF
cdr3_length: 13; clone_size: once; d_call: TRBD1; j_call: TRBJ1-2; v_call: TRBV7-9; cdr3_aa: CASSPGTANGYTF
cdr3_length: 12; clone_size: few; d_call: .; j_call: TRBJ2-1; v_call: TRBV9; cdr3_aa: CASSAAGGEQFF
cdr3_length: 14; clone_size: few; d_call: .; j_call: TRBJ1-4; v_call: TRBV6-5; cdr3_aa: CASSRDSEDRVLFF
cdr3_length: 14; clone_size: .; d_call: .; j_call: TRBJ1-1; v_call: TRBV28; cdr3_aa: CASSFFRGHAEAFF
cdr3_length: 16; clone_size: .; d_call: TRBD1; j_call: TRBJ2-2; v_call: TRBV9; cdr3_aa: CASSVVGQVGTGELFF
cdr3_length: 14; clone_size: .; d_call: .; j_call: TRBJ2-1; v_call: TRBV7-2; cdr3_aa: CASTPGTTLNEQFF
cdr3_length: 14; clone_size: .; d_call: TRBD1; j_call: TRBJ2-1; v_call: TRBV29-1; cdr3_aa: CSVDRGQVGNEQFF
cdr3_length: 16; clone_size: .; d_call: TRBD1; j_call: TRBJ1-6; v_call: TRBV4-3; cdr3_aa: CASSQWTGLHNSPLHF